The 15 T cell receptor beta chains below come from one sample, sequenced in a study of blood T cell repertoires in COVID-19. Sequencing was performed with immunoSEQ multiplex PCR; in TCRdb, only in-frame clones are kept and a portion is missing. In the table there are about 330,000 clones, 86% of which are singletons. The sequenced sample was PBMCs or T cells enriched from blood (not recorded which). The receptors shown here come from a woman aged 18-29 years who had recovered from COVID-19.

The rearrangement uses TRBV11-2 and TRBJ1-1; D may be TRBD1 (6 bases). This CDR3 has 13 amino acids. Between the trimmed V and J ends, which lost 6 bases and 7 bases, there was a span of 15 bases. Germline V lookup: CDR1 SGHAT, CDR2 FQNNGV. The CDR3 spells CASRDKWTDEAFF. Here the CDR3 DNA reads TGTGCCAGCAGGGACAAATGGACAGATGAAGCTTTCTTT.

The chain links TRBV4-1 to TRBJ2-7; 10 bases map to TRBD2. The CDR3 contains 15 residues. From germline, CDR1 is MGHRA and CDR2 YSYEKL. Unmatched junction bases numbered 4, after V lost 2 bases and J lost 3 bases. The CDR3 is CASSQQAGGIYEQYF. CDR3 in DNA: TGCGCCAGCAGCCAACAAGCGGGAGGGATCTACGAGCAGTACTTC.

The rearrangement uses TRBV19 and TRBJ2-7; 8 bases map to TRBD1. The CDR3 contains 15 residues. The germline V gene encodes CDR1 LNHDA and CDR2 SQIVND (reference sequence). V was pared by 3 bases and J by 6 bases, with 10 bases of the junction left unmatched. The CDR3 protein is CASSILQGARSEQYF. In nucleotides, the CDR3 is TGTGCCAGTAGTATTCTTCAGGGGGCGAGGAGCGAGCAGTACTTC.

The genes are TRBV21-1 and TRBJ2-1; the table's D call TRBD1 went unverified against the DNA. TRBV21-1 is marked as a pseudogene. The CDR3 covers 19 residues. The CDR3 loop is CASSKPSARPRQTYNEQFF. DNA of the CDR3: TGTGCCAGCAGCAAACCCTCGGCCCGTCCGAGACAGACCTACAATGAGCAGTTCTTC.

This chain joins TRBV5-8 and TRBJ2-3, with D maybe TRBD1 (5 bases). Germline V gives CDR1 SGHTS, CDR2 YDEGEE. This CDR3 spans 13 amino acids. V was shortened by 0 bases and J by 8 bases, with 10 bases between the two germline ends. The CDR3 loop reads CASSLGQLVTQYF. The DNA for the CDR3 is TGTGCCAGCAGCTTGGGACAGCTGGTTACGCAGTATTTT.

This rearrangement joins TRBV30 to TRBJ1-6; perhaps TRBD1 as D (6 bases). The CDR3 spans 16 residues. V lost 3 bases and J lost 3, with 15 bases in between. Germline CDR1 and CDR2: GTSNPN and SVGIG (reference sequence). CDR3 amino acids: CAWSGQRLLYNSPLHF. In nucleotides, the CDR3 is TGTGCCTGGAGCGGACAGCGCCTTCTCTATAATTCACCCCTCCACTTT.

The chain joins TRBV4-2 to TRBJ2-7; 8 positions match TRBD1. The CDR3 spans 15 residues. The germline V gene has CDR1 LGHNA and CDR2 YNFKEQ. V shed 3 bases, J shed 4 bases, and the junction held 8 bases outside the gene matches. The CDR3 reads CASSHSGTGEYEQYF. The CDR3 DNA sequence: TGTGCCAGCAGCCACTCCGGGACAGGCGAGTACGAGCAGTACTTC.

CDR3 in amino acids: CASSWQQGSDTGELFF. The DNA of the CDR3 is TGTGCCAGCAGCTGGCAACAGGGTTCGGACACCGGGGAGCTGTTTTTT. V is TRBV7-6 and J is TRBJ2-2, with D perhaps matching TRBD1 (6 bases). Per germline, CDR1 SGHVS and CDR2 FNYEAQ. CDR3 length equals 16 residues. Trimming removed 4 bases at V and 3 bases at J, with 15 bases between.

This rearrangement joins TRBV7-2 to TRBJ1-1; D ambiguous. V dropped 4 bases and J dropped 3 bases, with 12 bases sitting between them. Germline CDR1 reads SGHTA; CDR2 reads FQGNSA. This CDR3 has 14 residues. Written as DNA, the CDR3 is TGTGCCAGCAGCTCGTCCGGGTCCTACACTGAAGCTTTCTTT. Amino acid sequence: CASSSSGSYTEAFF. Using reference TRBV7-2 and TRBJ1-1 for the parts outside the CDR3, the full variable domain is GAGVSQSPSNKVTEKGKDVELRCDPISGHTALYWYRQSLGQGLEFLIYFQGNSAPDKSGLPSDRFSAERTGGSVSTLTIQRTQQEDSAVYLCASSSSGSYTEAFFGQGTRLTVV.

This chain links TRBV28 with TRBJ2-3; D is undetermined. Germline CDR1 is MDHEN and CDR2 is SYDVKM. Trimming stripped 6 bases from V and 3 bases from J, with 13 bases between. CDR3 size: 14 residues. CDR3 bases: TGTGCCAGCAGCCCCCAGTTGTTTACAGATACGCAGTATTTT. Translating it yields CASSPQLFTDTQYF.

This chain uses TRBV19 with TRBJ2-1; 8 bases align to TRBD2. From germline, CDR1 is LNHDA and CDR2 SQIVND (reference sequence). The trim removed 3 bases at V and 7 bases at J, leaving 17 bases unmatched. CDR3 length: 18 residues. This CDR3 is CASSIFYPGRAKGNEQFF. CDR3 DNA: TGTGCCAGTAGTATCTTCTATCCCGGGAGGGCCAAGGGAAATGAGCAGTTCTTC.

V and J are TRBV2 and TRBJ2-1; 10 nucleotides line up with TRBD1. The V and J ends lost 0 bases and 12 bases, in that order; junction bases with no gene match: 2. Germline CDR1 reads SNHLY; CDR2 reads FYNNEI. This CDR3 spans 13 amino acids. The CDR3 region is CASSEARTGGQFF. DNA of the CDR3: TGTGCCAGCAGTGAAGCTCGGACAGGGGGGCAGTTCTTC.

This chain joins TRBV7-3 and TRBJ1-1, with D perhaps TRBD1 (5 bases). The CDR3 extends over 11 amino acids. Deletions cut 5 bases from V and 6 bases from J, with 7 bases between. Germline V gene lookup returns CDR1 SGHTA and CDR2 FQGTGA. The CDR3 nucleotides read TGTGCCAGCAGCCAGGGCTCTGAAGCTTTCTTT. Translated: CASSQGSEAFF. The variable domain in full, completed from reference TRBV7-3 and TRBJ1-1, reads GAGVSQTPSNKVTEKGKYVELRCDPISGHTALYWYRQSLGQGPEFLIYFQGTGAADDSGLPNDRFFAVRPEGSVSTLKIQRTERGDSAVYLCASSQGSEAFFGQGTRLTVV.

CDR3 sequence reads: CASSPHGTKGEQYF. The DNA for the CDR3 is TGTGCCAGCAGCCCCCACGGGACTAAGGGCGAGCAGTACTTC. This rearrangement joins TRBV11-3 to TRBJ2-7, with TRBD2 matching over 7 bases. Unmatched junction bases numbered 10, after V lost 5 bases and J lost 6 bases. CDR1 is SGHNT and CDR2 is YENEEA in the germline V gene. This CDR3 has 14 residues.

In nucleotides, the CDR3 is TGTGCCAGCAGTTCCCGACAGGGAACGAAAAAACTGTTTTTT. Residues: CASSSRQGTKKLFF. This rearrangement joins TRBV28 to TRBJ1-4; 7 bases line up with TRBD1. The CDR3 has 14 residues. CDR1 is MDHEN, CDR2 SYDVKM, per germline. V lost 4 bases to trimming and J lost 9 bases; unmatched junction nucleotides: 8.